These 12 T cell receptor beta chains were all obtained from the same sample, sequenced in a study of blood T cells in healthy people across ages. Combining a sample-barcoded 5' primer with a J-beta primer mix, a second PCR ran for about 7 to 11 cycles. TCRdb reprocessed the 5' RACE reads with MiXCR, giving one entry per CDR3 protein. The sample has some 760,000 distinct CDR3 sequences; approximately 25% are singletons. The same data also went into a second study, on T cells of mothers and their children.

Sequenced material: blood. These receptor sequences come from a boy under 18 in good health.

This clonotype was detected only a few times. The chain uses TRBV29-1 and TRBJ2-3, with D perhaps given as TRBD1 or TRBD2 (6 bases each). The CDR3 has 13 residues. V was clipped by 3 bases and J by 9 bases, with 16 bases between them. Per germline, CDR1 SQVTM and CDR2 ANQGSEA. The CDR3 protein is CSVDRLEGGTQYF. For the CDR3, the DNA is TGCAGCGTTGACCGCTTAGAGGGGGGCACGCAGTATTTT.

This rearrangement joins TRBV7-9 to TRBJ2-1; D possibly corresponds to TRBD2 (5 bases). Germline-derived CDR1 and CDR2 are SEHNR and FQNEAQ (reference sequence). Trimming removed 1 base at V and 8 bases at J, with 9 bases between. CDR3 size: 13 residues. DNA for the CDR3: TGTGCCAGCAGCTTAGTAGCGTTCGATGAGCAGTTCTTC. Amino acid sequence: CASSLVAFDEQFF.

The chain carries TRBV3-1 and TRBJ2-1; 8 nucleotides agree with TRBD2. This CDR3 comprises 16 residues. The germline CDR1 and CDR2 sequences are LGHDT and YNNKEL (reference sequence). V lost 0 bases, J lost 4 bases, and 5 bases stayed unmatched. The CDR3 region has the DNA TGTGCCAGCAGCCAAGACCCGGGGGGGACGTACAATGAGCAGTTCTTC. Its protein is CASSQDPGGTYNEQFF.

V is TRBV20-1 and J is TRBJ2-5, with a possible D match to TRBD2 (7 bases). The J call is uncertain, as TRBJ2-7 better fits the DNA end. This CDR3 comprises 16 residues. Germline lookup yields CDR1 DFQATT and CDR2 SNEGSKA (reference sequence). The CDR3 nucleotides are TGCAGTGCTAGGGCCTTTTCGGGGGGCTCTACCTACGAGCAGTACTTC. As protein: CSARAFSGGSTYEQYF.

This clonotype has at least ten counts. The chain carries TRBV5-1 and TRBJ1-1; possibly TRBD1 for D (5 bases). Trimming took off 3 bases at V and 0 bases at J, with 9 bases between the two ends. Germline V gene data show CDR1 as SGHRS and CDR2 as YFSETQ. This CDR3 spans 14 amino acids. This chain's CDR3 is CASSSGTMNTEAFF. CDR3 nucleotides: TGCGCCAGCAGCTCGGGGACCATGAACACTGAAGCTTTCTTT.

The table lists this clonotype with a few counts. The chain combines TRBV12-3 or TRBV12-4 with TRBJ2-7; 11 bases are a match to TRBD1. The CDR3 has 15 amino acids. V gave up 4 bases and J gave up 3 bases; unmatched junction bases: 5. This CDR3 reads CASSSPDRGHYEQYF. CDR3 in DNA: TGTGCCAGCAGTTCCCCGGACAGGGGGCACTACGAGCAGTACTTC.

This rearrangement joins TRBV9 to TRBJ2-3, with a possible D match to TRBD2 (5 bases). V lost 6 bases and J 2 bases, leaving 16 bases between the germline ends. CDR1 and CDR2 (germline): SGDLS, YYNGEE. The CDR3 length is 15 residues. CDR3 protein: CASTLGSGDTDTQYF. The CDR3 DNA reads as TGTGCCAGCACCCTTGGGAGCGGAGACACAGATACGCAGTATTTT.

This CDR3 reads CASIKPGLAGEGEQFF. The CDR3 DNA sequence: TGTGCCAGCATTAAACCGGGACTAGCGGGAGAAGGTGAGCAGTTCTTC. The chain combines TRBV6-5 with TRBJ2-1; TRBD2 aligns across 14 bases. The length of the CDR3 is 16 residues. The ends lost 7 bases at V and 9 bases at J; junction bases unmatched: 11. The germline CDR1 and CDR2 sequences are MNHEY and SVGAGI.

This clonotype has just a few counts. The chain couples TRBV3-1 to TRBJ1-1; D is unresolved. CDR3 length equals 14 residues. Germline-derived CDR1 and CDR2 are LGHDT and YNNKEL (reference sequence). The V end was cut by 1 base, the J end by 0 bases, with 6 bases between. The CDR3 DNA follows: TGTGCCAGCAGCCAAGTGGGCTTGAACACTGAAGCTTTCTTT. Its translation is CASSQVGLNTEAFF.

The sample holds a few counts of this clonotype. The V call is TRBV19, the J call TRBJ2-4; D is ambiguous. With 5 bases removed from V and 0 bases from J, the gap between germline ends came to 17 bases. Germline V lookup: CDR1 LNHDA, CDR2 SQIVND (reference sequence). The CDR3 sequence is 17 residues long. The CDR3 loop is CASSPSRQSAAKNIQYF. DNA of the CDR3: TGTGCCAGTAGTCCCTCTAGACAATCCGCAGCCAAAAACATTCAGTACTTC.

This clonotype appeared once. This sequence joins TRBV5-8 and TRBJ2-5; 12 nucleotides agree with TRBD1. The tail of the sequence fits TRBJ2-7 better, so the J call may be wrong. The CDR3 length is 14 residues. CDR1 is SGHTS, CDR2 YDEGEE, per germline. The CDR3 loop reads CASSSRDRGPEQYF. The CDR3 nucleotides read TGTGCCAGCAGCTCCCGGGACAGGGGGCCCGAGCAGTACTTC.

The V gene is TRBV3-1, the J gene TRBJ2-5; 10 positions match TRBD2. V dropped 3 bases and J dropped 11; count of bases not matched to a gene: 12. The CDR3 consists of 15 residues. The germline gives CDR1 LGHDT, CDR2 YNNKEL (reference sequence). In DNA, the CDR3 is TGTGCCAGCAGCCAGGCTAGCGGGAGCCCCAGGGAGCAGTACTTC. It encodes CASSQASGSPREQYF.